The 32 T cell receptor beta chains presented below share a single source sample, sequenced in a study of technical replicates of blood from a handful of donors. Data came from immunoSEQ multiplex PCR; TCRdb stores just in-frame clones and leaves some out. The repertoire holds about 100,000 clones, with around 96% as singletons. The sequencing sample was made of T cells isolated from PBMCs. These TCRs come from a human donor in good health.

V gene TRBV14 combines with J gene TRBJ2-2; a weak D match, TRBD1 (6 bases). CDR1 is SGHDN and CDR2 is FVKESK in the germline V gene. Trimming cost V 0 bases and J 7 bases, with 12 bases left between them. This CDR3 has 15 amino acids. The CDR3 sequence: CASSQDLGASGELFF. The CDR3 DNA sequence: TGTGCCAGCAGCCAAGATCTGGGGGCAAGCGGGGAGCTGTTTTTT.

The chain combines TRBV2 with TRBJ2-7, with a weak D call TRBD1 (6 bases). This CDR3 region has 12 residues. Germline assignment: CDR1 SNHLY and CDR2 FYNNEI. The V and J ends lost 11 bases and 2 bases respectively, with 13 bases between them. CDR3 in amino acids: CASWTAAYEQYF. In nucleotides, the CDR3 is TGTGCCTCCTGGACAGCTGCCTACGAGCAGTACTTC.

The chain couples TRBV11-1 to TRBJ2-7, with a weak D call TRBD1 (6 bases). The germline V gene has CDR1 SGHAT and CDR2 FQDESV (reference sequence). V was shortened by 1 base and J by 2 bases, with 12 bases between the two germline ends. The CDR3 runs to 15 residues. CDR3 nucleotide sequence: TGTGCCAGCAGCTTAGGACACAGGGCGCCCTACGAGCAGTACTTC. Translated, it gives CASSLGHRAPYEQYF.

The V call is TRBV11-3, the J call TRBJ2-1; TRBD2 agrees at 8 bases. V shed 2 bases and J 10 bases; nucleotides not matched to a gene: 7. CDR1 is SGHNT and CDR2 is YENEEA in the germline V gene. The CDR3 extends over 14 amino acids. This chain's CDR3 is CASSLSGGILEQFF. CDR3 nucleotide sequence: TGTGCCAGCAGCTTAAGCGGGGGTATCTTGGAGCAGTTCTTC.

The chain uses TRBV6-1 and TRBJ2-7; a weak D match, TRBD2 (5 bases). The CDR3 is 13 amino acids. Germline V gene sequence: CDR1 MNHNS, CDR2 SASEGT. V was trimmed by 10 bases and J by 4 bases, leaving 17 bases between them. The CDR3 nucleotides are TGTGCCATCACCCGGGAACTAACGTACGAGCAGTACTTC. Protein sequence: CAITRELTYEQYF.

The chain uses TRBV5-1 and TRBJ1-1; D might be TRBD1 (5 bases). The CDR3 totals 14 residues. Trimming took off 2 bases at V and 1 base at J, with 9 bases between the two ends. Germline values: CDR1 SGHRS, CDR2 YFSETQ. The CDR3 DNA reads TGCGCCAGCAGCTTCAGGGAGGGGAACACTGAAGCTTTCTTT. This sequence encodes CASSFREGNTEAFF.

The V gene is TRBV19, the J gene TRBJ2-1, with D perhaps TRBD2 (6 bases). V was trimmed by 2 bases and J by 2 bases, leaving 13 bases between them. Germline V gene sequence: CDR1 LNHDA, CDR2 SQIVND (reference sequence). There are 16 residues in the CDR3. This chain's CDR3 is CASSIRRGRTYNEQFF. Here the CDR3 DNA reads TGTGCCAGTAGTATAAGGCGAGGGAGGACCTACAATGAGCAGTTCTTC. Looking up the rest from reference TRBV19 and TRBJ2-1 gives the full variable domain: DGGITQSPKYLFRKEGQNVTLSCEQNLNHDAMYWYRQDPGQGLRLIYYSQIVNDFQKGDIAEGYSVSREKKESFPLTVTSAQKNPTAFYLCASSIRRGRTYNEQFFGPGTRLTVL.

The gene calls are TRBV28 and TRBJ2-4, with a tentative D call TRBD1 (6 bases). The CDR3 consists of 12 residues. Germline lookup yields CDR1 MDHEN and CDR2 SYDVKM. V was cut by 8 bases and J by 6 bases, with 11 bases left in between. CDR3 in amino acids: CASFMDRNIQYF. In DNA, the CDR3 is TGTGCCAGCTTCATGGACAGAAACATTCAGTACTTC.

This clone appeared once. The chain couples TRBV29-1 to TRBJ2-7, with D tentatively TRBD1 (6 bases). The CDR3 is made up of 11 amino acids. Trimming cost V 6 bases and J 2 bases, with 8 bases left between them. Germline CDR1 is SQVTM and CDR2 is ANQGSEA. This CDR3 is CSVTGTYEQYF. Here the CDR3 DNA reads TGCAGCGTGACAGGAACCTACGAGCAGTACTTC.

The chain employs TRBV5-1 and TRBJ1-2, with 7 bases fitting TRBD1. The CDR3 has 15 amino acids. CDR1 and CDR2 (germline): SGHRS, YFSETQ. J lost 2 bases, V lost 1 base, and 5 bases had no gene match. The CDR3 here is CASSLFRGRNYGYTF. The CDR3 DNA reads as TGCGCCAGCAGCTTGTTCAGGGGGAGAAACTATGGCTACACCTTC.

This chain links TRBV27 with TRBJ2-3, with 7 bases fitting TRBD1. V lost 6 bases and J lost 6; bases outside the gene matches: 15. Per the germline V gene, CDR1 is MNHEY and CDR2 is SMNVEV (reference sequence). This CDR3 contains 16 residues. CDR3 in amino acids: CASSRTGVKGIDTQYF. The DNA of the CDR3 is TGTGCCAGCAGCAGAACAGGGGTGAAAGGAATTGATACGCAGTATTTT.

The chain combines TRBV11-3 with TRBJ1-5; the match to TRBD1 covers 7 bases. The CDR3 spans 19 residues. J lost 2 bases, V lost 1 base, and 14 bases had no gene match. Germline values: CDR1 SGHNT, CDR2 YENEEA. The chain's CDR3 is CASSLGGTVMKVGNQPQHF. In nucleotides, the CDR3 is TGTGCCAGCAGCTTAGGGGGGACAGTAATGAAGGTGGGCAATCAGCCCCAGCATTTT.

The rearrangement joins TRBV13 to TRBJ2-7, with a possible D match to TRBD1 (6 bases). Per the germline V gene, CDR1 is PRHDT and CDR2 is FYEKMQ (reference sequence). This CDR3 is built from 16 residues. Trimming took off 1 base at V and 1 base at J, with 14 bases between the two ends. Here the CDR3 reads CASSLVSGEFSYEQYF. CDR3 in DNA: TGTGCCAGCAGCTTAGTCTCAGGGGAATTTTCCTACGAGCAGTACTTC.

The CDR3 DNA reads TGTGCCAGCAGCTTAAGACAGGGGGATGAAGCTTTCTTT. As protein: CASSLRQGDEAFF. This chain links TRBV7-9 with TRBJ1-1, with 9 bases aligning to TRBD1. This CDR3 has 13 residues. V trimming: 2 bases; J trimming: 7 bases; junction bases outside the gene matches: 2. Germline CDR1 and CDR2: SEHNR and FQNEAQ (reference sequence).

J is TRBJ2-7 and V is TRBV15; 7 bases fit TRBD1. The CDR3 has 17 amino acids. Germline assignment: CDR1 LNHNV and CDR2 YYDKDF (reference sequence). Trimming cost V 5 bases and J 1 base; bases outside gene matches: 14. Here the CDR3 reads CATSGLSQGNQSYEQYF. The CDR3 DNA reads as TGTGCCACCAGCGGATTATCACAGGGGAACCAGTCCTACGAGCAGTACTTC.

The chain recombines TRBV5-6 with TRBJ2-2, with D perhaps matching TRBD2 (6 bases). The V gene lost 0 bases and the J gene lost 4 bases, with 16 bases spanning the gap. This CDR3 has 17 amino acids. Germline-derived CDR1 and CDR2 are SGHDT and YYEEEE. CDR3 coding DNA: TGTGCCAGCAGCTTGGAGATTGAGGGAGGCCGCACCGGGGAGCTGTTTTTT. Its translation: CASSLEIEGGRTGELFF.

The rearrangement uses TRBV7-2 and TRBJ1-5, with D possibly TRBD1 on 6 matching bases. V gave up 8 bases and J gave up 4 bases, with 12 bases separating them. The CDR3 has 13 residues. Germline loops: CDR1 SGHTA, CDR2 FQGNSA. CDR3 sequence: CASSGQTNQPQHF. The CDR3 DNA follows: TGTGCCAGCTCCGGACAGACAAATCAGCCCCAGCATTTT.

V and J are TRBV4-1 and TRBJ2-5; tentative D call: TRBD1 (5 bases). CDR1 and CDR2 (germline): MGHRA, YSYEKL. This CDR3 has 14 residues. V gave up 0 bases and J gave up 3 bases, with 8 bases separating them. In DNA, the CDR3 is TGCGCCAGCAGCCAAGATCAGGGTAAAGAGACCCAGTACTTC. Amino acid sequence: CASSQDQGKETQYF.

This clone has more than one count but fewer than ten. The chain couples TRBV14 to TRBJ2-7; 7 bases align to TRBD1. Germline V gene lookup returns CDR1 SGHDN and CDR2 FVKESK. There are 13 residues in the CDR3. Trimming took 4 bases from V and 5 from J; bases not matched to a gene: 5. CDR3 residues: CASSLDRAHEQYF. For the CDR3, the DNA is TGTGCCAGCAGCCTTGACAGGGCCCACGAGCAGTACTTC.

CDR3 amino acids: CASSIAGTVNTEAFF. The CDR3, as DNA: TGTGCCAGCAGCATAGCCGGGACAGTGAACACTGAAGCTTTCTTT. V and J are TRBV9 and TRBJ1-1, with TRBD1 matching over 7 bases. The CDR3 runs to 15 residues. After removal of 4 bases from V and 0 bases from J, the junction contained 6 bases not matched to a gene. Germline values: CDR1 SGDLS, CDR2 YYNGEE.

Here the CDR3 reads CASRNLGPMENTGELFF. The CDR3 DNA follows: TGCGCCAGCAGGAACTTGGGGCCGATGGAGAACACCGGGGAGCTGTTTTTT. The rearrangement uses TRBV10-2 and TRBJ2-2, with a possible D match to TRBD1 (5 bases). CDR3 length equals 17 residues. V lost 6 bases, J lost 1 base, and 18 bases lay in between. Germline V gene sequence: CDR1 WSHSY, CDR2 SAAADI.

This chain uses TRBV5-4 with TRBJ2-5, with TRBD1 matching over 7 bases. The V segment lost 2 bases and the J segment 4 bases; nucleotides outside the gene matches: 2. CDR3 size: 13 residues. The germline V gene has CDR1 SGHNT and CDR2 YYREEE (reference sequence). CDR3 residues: CASSFRDRETQYF. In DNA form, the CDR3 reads TGTGCCAGCAGCTTTAGGGACAGAGAGACCCAGTACTTC.

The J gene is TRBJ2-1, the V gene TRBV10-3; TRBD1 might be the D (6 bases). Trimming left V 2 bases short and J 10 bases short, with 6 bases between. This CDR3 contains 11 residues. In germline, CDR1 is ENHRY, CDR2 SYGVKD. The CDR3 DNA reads TGTGCCATCAGTGAGGGGACAGAGCAGTTCTTC. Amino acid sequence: CAISEGTEQFF.

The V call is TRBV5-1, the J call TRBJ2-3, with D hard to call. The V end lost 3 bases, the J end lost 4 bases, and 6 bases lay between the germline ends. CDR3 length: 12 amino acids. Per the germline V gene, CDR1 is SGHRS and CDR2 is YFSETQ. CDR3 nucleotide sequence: TGCGCCAGCAGCTCGACATCAGATACGCAGTATTTT. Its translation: CASSSTSDTQYF.

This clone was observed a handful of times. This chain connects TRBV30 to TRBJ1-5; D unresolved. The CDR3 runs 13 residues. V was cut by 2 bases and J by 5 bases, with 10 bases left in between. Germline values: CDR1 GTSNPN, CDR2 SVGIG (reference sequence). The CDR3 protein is CAWSRRSDQPQHF. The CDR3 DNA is TGTGCCTGGAGTAGGCGGTCTGATCAGCCCCAGCATTTT.

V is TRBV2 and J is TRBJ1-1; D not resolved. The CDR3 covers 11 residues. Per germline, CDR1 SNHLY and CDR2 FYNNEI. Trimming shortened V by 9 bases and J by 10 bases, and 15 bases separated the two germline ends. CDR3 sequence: CASMTGFRAFF. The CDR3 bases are TGTGCCAGTATGACGGGGTTTAGAGCTTTCTTT.

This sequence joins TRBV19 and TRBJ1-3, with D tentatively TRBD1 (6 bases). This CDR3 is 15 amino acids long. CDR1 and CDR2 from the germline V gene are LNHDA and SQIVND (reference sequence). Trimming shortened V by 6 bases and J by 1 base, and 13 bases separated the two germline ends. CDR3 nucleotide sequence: TGTGCCAGTAGGGAACAGACAGGATCTGGAAACACCATATATTTT. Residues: CASREQTGSGNTIYF.

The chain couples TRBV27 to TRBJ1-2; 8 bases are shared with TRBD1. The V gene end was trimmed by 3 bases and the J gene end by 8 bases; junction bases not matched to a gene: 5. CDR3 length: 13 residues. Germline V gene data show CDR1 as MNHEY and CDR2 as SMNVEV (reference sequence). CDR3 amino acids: CASSFDRGRGYTF. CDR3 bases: TGTGCCAGCAGTTTCGACAGGGGCCGAGGCTACACCTTC.

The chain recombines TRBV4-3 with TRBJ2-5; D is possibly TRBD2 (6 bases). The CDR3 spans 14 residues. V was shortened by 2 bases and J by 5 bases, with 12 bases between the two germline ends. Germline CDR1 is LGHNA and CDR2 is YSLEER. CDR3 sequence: CASSQKLGGETQYF. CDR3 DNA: TGCGCCAGCAGCCAAAAGTTAGGAGGGGAGACCCAGTACTTC.

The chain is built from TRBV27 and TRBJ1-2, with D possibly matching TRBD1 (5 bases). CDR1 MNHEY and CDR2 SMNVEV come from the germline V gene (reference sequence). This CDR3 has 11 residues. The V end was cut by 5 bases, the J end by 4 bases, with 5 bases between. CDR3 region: CASSDSYGYTF. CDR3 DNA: TGTGCCAGCAGTGACAGCTATGGCTACACCTTC.

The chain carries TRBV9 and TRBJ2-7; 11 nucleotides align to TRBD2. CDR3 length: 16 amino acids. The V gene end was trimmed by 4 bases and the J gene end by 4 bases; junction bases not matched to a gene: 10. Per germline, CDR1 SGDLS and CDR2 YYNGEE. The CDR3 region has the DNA TGTGCCAGCAGCACTTCACTAGCGGGAGAACCTTACGAGCAGTACTTC. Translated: CASSTSLAGEPYEQYF.

The DNA for the CDR3 is TGTGCCAGCTCCTCCCTCGGGGTCACGAGGGGGGAGCTGTTTTTT. Protein product: CASSSLGVTRGELFF. J is TRBJ2-2 and V is TRBV27, with D possibly being TRBD2 (5 bases). This CDR3 contains 15 residues. Germline CDR1 is MNHEY and CDR2 is SMNVEV (reference sequence). Trimming pared 8 bases from V and 8 bases from J, leaving 21 bases between.